This T cell receptor beta chain was captured in a study of blood T cell repertoires in COVID-19. Produced via immunoSEQ multiplex PCR; TCRdb's table is partial and in-frame only. The profile shows about 150,000 clones, approximately 86% of them singletons. CDR3 size: 15 residues. The germline gives CDR1 SEHNR, CDR2 FQNEAQ (reference sequence). V was clipped by 1 base and J by 4 bases, with 14 bases between them. This clonotype was sampled from a woman aged 40 to 49 who had recovered from COVID-19. The specimen sequenced was PBMCs or T cells enriched from blood (not recorded which). J is TRBJ2-7 and V is TRBV7-9; TRBD2 is a possible D gene (5 bases). The CDR3 spells CASSLGPGYGYEQYF. Written as DNA, the CDR3 is TGTGCCAGCAGCTTAGGGCCGGGATACGGGTACGAGCAGTACTTC.